Given below is one T cell receptor (beta chain) in context. This clone was found once. The specificity of this receptor is unknown. Qualities for individual bases were not recorded, and no much larger clone is one base off. This sample is part of a study of shared clonotypes between healthy human individuals (dated by TCRdb to about 2020). In the study overall: The cohort included three men and a couple of women between 18 and 49 years of age. Per donor, three plates each were used for CD4 naive and CD4 memory, two for CD8 naive, and one for CD8 memory. Blood TCR repertoires of about 5 healthy adults were deeply sequenced to estimate repertoire size and the extent of clonotype sharing between individuals. To increase sequencing depth and limit assay-specific biases, TCR repertoire library preparation and sequencing were carried out by different laboratories using diverse techniques. Per donor, leukapheresis produced somewhere between about 0.9 and 10 billion PBMCs. What the authors observed across the whole study: Rarefaction of sorted-subset datasets indicated incomplete sequencing despite the large sequencing depth. Sharing across a handful of donors was observed for roughly 5.4% of naive CD4, less than 4% of naive CD8, about 2.3% of memory CD4, and roughly 0.4% of memory CD8 clonotypes. Pairwise subsampling indicated that sequencing depth was expected to affect the degree of clonotype sharing among donors. Estimated clonotype richness was generally larger for naive than for memory subsets. Sampling was limited to blood, and TCR repertoires in tissue likely differ from TCR repertoires in blood. Because the study included a small number of donors, the genetic and exposure-history diversity represented was limited. Higher generation probabilities were observed for clonotypes shared by all four sorted-subset donors than for non-shared clonotypes.

Healthy HIV-negative adults with no recently reported acute infections or vaccinations were included as donors. Only Caucasian adults living in Nashville, Tennessee, USA were represented among the donors. CD4+ T cells were enriched through magnetic negative selection, after which naive cells were positively selected on CD45RA and the remaining negative fraction served as the memory subset. Blood was collected by leukapheresis, and PBMCs were isolated by Ficoll-Histopaque density gradient centrifugation and then cryopreserved in liquid nitrogen vapor phase. Analytical flow cytometry was used to check the purity and quantity of each magnetically sorted T cell population. Genomic DNA was isolated from every sorted fraction and measured by UV absorbance on a Nanodrop 2000c. Between the V and J ends, shortened by 1 base and 2 bases respectively, the junction contains 12 bases. CDR1 and CDR2, per the germline V gene, are SGHDT and YYEEEE. The CDR3 goes from the cysteine to the phenylalanine over 15 residues. The sequence is cut down to CDR3 DNA, 45 bases in frame from base 1.

Using the deep immunoSEQ assay, multiplex PCR amplified TCR CDR3 regions from genomic DNA. Genomic DNA extracted from each cell subset was distributed evenly over all wells of several immunoSEQ 96-well plates, and each plate served as one replicate. Each replicate PCR for sorted subsets received around 200 ng genomic DNA, equal to about 30,000 T cell genomes. Purified libraries were measured with a Qubit 3.0 fluorometer, size-checked on a Bioanalyzer 2100, and measured again with the KAPA Library Quantification kit. A separate single-read 150-cycle Illumina NextSeq 550 flow cell was used to sequence each immunoSEQ 96-well plate. The source study handled its data this way. Because the immunoSEQ output included only junctional sequences and no quality scores, the filtering could not be the same as the filtering used for full-length reads. Sequences were annotated with PyIR, a Python wrapper for IgBLAST v1.9, and V/J genes and CDR3 were assigned using IMGT germline references. Reads with weak V/J assignments (E-value above 1e-6), missing CDR3, stop codons, out-of-frame junctions, or ambiguous translated residues were removed. V3J clonotypes were defined as sequences sharing the same inferred V gene, J gene, and CDR3 amino acid sequence. The percentage overlap between two repertoires was calculated by dividing the number of shared unique clonotypes by the size of the smaller repertoire. Richness of each repertoire was evaluated using RTK rarefaction, the Chao1 estimator, and Recon v2.1 estimates of unobserved clonotypes. Generation probabilities were computed with OLGA for all TCRbeta clonotypes obtained by the gDNA method from four donors. In its TCRdb copy, this immuneACCESS table keeps in-frame sequences only and misses some clones. Where compared with another copy, unresolved V genes explain less than half of these, and the others have no known cause. That table gives V, J and clone size, and the DNA gave D and trimming. The sample data list about 2.4 million clones, and approximately 93% of these were observed just once. The ten largest clones take up 0.36% of the sample.

The sequenced sample consisted of naive CD4+ T cells from PBMCs. The sample's cell subset or site label, in plain terms: CD45RA+ positively selected. The chain is assembled from TRBV5-6 and TRBJ1-2; perhaps TRBD1 is the D gene, with 5 bases matching. This receptor was taken from a man aged 18 to 30 in good health. Some clones in this sample may be carry-over from other donors' samples. The sequence in DNA is TGTGCCAGCAGCTTGAGGCCAGGGAACAACTATGGCTACACCTTC. Translated, this gives CASSLRPGNNYGYTF.